This is a list of T cell receptor beta chains from one sample in a study of memory CD4+ T cells and cytomegalovirus serostatus. Using immunoSEQ multiplex PCR, the repertoire was profiled, and TCRdb retains in-frame clones only, with some absent. The top ten hold about 4% of the sample, which has over 75,000 clones, 80% seen once. The sequenced sample consisted of memory CD4+ T cells from blood. These receptors were obtained from an adult in good health and CMV-seropositive. CDR3s include the opening cysteine and the closing phenylalanine or tryptophan. The order of the fields is V gene, D gene, J gene, clone size, CDR3 length, CDR3 protein, CDR3 DNA. D genes are given only for firm matches. Clone size is shown for a subset of rows, as once, few, many or a class of expanded clone.

>TRBV28|TRBD1|TRBJ1-5|NA|16
CASTLLGQGARQPQHF
TGTGCCAGCACCCTTTTGGGACAGGGGGCAAGGCAGCCCCAGCATTTT
>TRBV2|NA|TRBJ1-5|NA|14
CASSRDILYQPQHF
TGTGCCAGCAGCCGGGACATACTTTATCAGCCCCAGCATTTT
>TRBV5-6|NA|TRBJ2-3|NA|18
CASSLALAHVSSTDTQYF
TGTGCCAGCAGCTTGGCTCTAGCGCACGTATCTAGCACAGATACGCAGTATTTT
>TRBV6-1|NA|TRBJ2-7|NA|13
CASTIDWTYEQYF
TGTGCCAGCACTATAGACTGGACCTACGAGCAGTACTTC
>TRBV11-2|TRBD2|TRBJ2-5|NA|19
CASSLARLGREAYQETQYF
TGTGCCAGCAGCTTAGCTAGATTGGGGCGGGAGGCGTACCAAGAGACCCAGTACTTC
>TRBV28|NA|TRBJ1-4|NA|13
CARWGRADEKLFF
TGTGCCAGATGGGGCAGGGCTGATGAAAAACTGTTTTTT
>TRBV18|TRBD1|TRBJ1-5|NA|15
CASSSTGGRNQPQHF
TGTGCCAGCTCATCGACAGGGGGTCGCAATCAGCCCCAGCATTTT
>TRBV28|NA|TRBJ1-2|once|13
CASMQGINYGYTF
TGTGCCAGCATGCAGGGGATTAACTATGGCTACACCTTC
>TRBV27|TRBD1|TRBJ2-1|NA|16
CASSPPGQGNYNEQFF
TGTGCCAGCAGTCCTCCGGGACAGGGGAACTACAATGAGCAGTTCTTC
>TRBV6-5|NA|TRBJ1-1|NA|12
CASSSRVHEAFF
TGTGCCAGCAGTTCGCGGGTACATGAAGCTTTCTTT
>TRBV5-1|TRBD1|TRBJ1-5|NA|14
CASSSGQGNQPQHF
TGCGCCAGCAGCTCGGGACAGGGCAATCAGCCCCAGCATTTT
>TRBV4-2|TRBD2|TRBJ2-1|NA|20
CASSQDQGTSGIGSYNEQFF
TGTGCCAGCAGCCAAGATCAGGGGACTAGCGGGATCGGATCCTACAATGAGCAGTTCTTC
>TRBV7-9|NA|TRBJ2-1|NA|11
CASSLTPTQLF
TGTGCCAGCAGCTTAACCCCCACTCAACTCTTC
>TRBV30|TRBD1|TRBJ1-3|NA|15
CAWSRGQARGNTIYF
TGTGCCTGGAGCCGGGGACAGGCGAGAGGAAACACCATATATTTT
>TRBV29-1|TRBD2|TRBJ2-1|NA|14
CSAASGKLNNEQFF
TGCAGCGCTGCTAGCGGGAAGCTCAACAATGAGCAGTTCTTC
>TRBV28|TRBD2|TRBJ2-3|NA|14
CASLAGGGKDTQYF
TGTGCCAGCCTAGCGGGAGGGGGAAAAGATACGCAGTATTTT
>TRBV6-1|NA|TRBJ1-5|once|15
CASTPGDFRAQPQHF
TGTGCCAGCACCCCTGGGGATTTCAGGGCTCAGCCCCAGCATTTT
>TRBV6-5|NA|TRBJ2-1|once|16
CASSYGGGIGNNEQFF
TGTGCCAGCAGTTACGGTGGCGGGATAGGAAACAATGAGCAGTTCTTC
>TRBV5-4|NA|TRBJ1-2|NA|14
CASNREAKNYGYTF
TGTGCCAGCAACAGGGAAGCGAAGAACTATGGCTACACCTTC
>TRBV7-2|TRBD2|TRBJ2-5|NA|17
CASSRRGGTSGRETQYF
TGTGCCAGCAGCCGCCGGGGCGGGACTAGCGGGAGGGAGACCCAGTACTTC
>TRBV11-2|TRBD2|TRBJ2-2|NA|16
CASSRLGGGPVGELFF
TGTGCCAGCAGTCGACTTGGGGGAGGGCCGGTCGGGGAGCTGTTTTTT
>TRBV30|NA|TRBJ2-2|NA|12
CAWSEQGWELFF
TGTGCCTGGAGTGAACAGGGATGGGAGCTGTTTTTT
>TRBV7-9|NA|TRBJ2-2|NA|13
CASSTAGTGELFF
TGTGCCAGCAGCACCGCGGGAACCGGGGAGCTGTTTTTT
>TRBV9|NA|TRBJ2-7|NA|14
CASNRGGLSYEQYF
TGTGCCAGCAACCGTGGCGGCTTGTCATACGAGCAGTACTTC